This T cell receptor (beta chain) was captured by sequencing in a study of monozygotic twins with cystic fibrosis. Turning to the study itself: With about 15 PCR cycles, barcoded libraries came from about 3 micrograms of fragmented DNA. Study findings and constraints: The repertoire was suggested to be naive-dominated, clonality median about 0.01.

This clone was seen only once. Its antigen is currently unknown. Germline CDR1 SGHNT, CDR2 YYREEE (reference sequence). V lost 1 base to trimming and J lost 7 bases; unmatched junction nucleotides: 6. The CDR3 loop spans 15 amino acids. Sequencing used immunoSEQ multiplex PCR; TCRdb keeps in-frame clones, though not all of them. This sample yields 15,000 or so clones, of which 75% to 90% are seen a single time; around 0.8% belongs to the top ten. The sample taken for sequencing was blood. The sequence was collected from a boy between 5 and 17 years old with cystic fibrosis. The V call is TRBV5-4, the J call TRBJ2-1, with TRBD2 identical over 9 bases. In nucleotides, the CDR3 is TGTGCCAGCAGCTTGAGGCCTAGCGGGATTAATGAGCAGTTCTTC. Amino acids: CASSLRPSGINEQFF.